This TCR beta chain was sequenced during a study of blood T cell repertoires in COVID-19. Study-level information: Researchers got acute and convalescent COVID-19 samples from the United States, Italy and Spain.

The CDR3 covers 13 residues. V shed 8 bases and J shed 9 bases, with 22 bases lying between them. Germline values: CDR1 SQVTM, CDR2 ANQGSEA. The protocol was immunoSEQ multiplex PCR, while the TCRdb copy is restricted to in-frame clones and leaves out a portion. The data show about 300,000 clones, with 75% to 95% seen just once and 0.9% to 1.2% held by the top ten. Categorization into cohorts depended on clinical history that participants reported. Sequenced input: PBMCs or T cells enriched from blood (not recorded which). This receptor was taken from a woman under 40 who had recovered from COVID-19. The chain employs TRBV29-1 and TRBJ2-5; TRBD2 is a possible D gene (6 bases). CDR3 DNA: TGCAGCATCGAAAGGAGGGTCCGATTGGCCCAGTACTTC. It yields the protein CSIERRVRLAQYF. The full variable domain, completed using reference TRBV29-1 and TRBJ2-5, is SAVISQKPSRDICQRGTSLTIQCQVDSQVTMMFWYRQQPGQSLTLIATANQGSEATYESGFVIDKFPISRPNLTFSTLTVSNMSPEDSSIYLCSIERRVRLAQYFGPGTRLLVL.